The next 5 T cell receptor beta chains were all read from a single sample in a study of T cells in Graves' hyperthyroidism and ophthalmopathy. RNA transcripts served as the template for amplifying TCR beta CDR3 regions. HTBI primers were employed in a first-round RT-PCR of the TCR CDR3. Each CDR3 protein is one row after TCRdb ran MiXCR on the multiplex PCR reads. The sample lists over 150,000 distinct CDR3 sequences, roughly 17% occurring once. Sequencing was carried out using blood. These TCRs come from a woman aged 50 to 65 with Graves' hyperthyroidism.

This clonotype was observed many times. This rearrangement joins TRBV12-3 or TRBV12-4 to TRBJ2-7; a weak D match, TRBD2 (7 bases). Trimming cost V 6 bases and J 9 bases, with 15 bases left between them. The CDR3 extends over 12 amino acids. CDR3 amino acids: CASSPGGRGQYF. CDR3 bases: TGTGCCAGCAGCCCCGGGGGGCGGGGGCAGTACTTC.

The chain employs TRBV20-1 and TRBJ2-1; D tentatively fits TRBD1 or TRBD2 (5 bases each). This CDR3 contains 15 residues. V lost 5 bases to trimming and J lost 8 bases, with 22 bases between them. CDR1 and CDR2 from the germline V gene are DFQATT and SNEGSKA (reference sequence). The CDR3 DNA sequence: TGCAGTGCTCGCCCCGGTGGGGACCTTGGCCATGAGCAGTTCTTC. This gives the protein CSARPGGDLGHEQFF.

The J gene is TRBJ1-3, the V gene TRBV27; TRBD1 might be the D (6 bases). Germline V gene sequence: CDR1 MNHEY, CDR2 SMNVEV (reference sequence). V shed 3 bases and J shed 2 bases, with 8 bases lying between them. The CDR3 runs 14 residues. The CDR3 here is CASSFGGPGNTIYF. The CDR3 nucleotides read TGTGCCAGCAGTTTCGGGGGGCCTGGAAACACCATATATTTT.

This clonotype was found a few times. The CDR3 DNA is TGTGCCATCAGCCGGCAGGATAACACTGAAGCTTTCTTT. This codes for CAISRQDNTEAFF. The V gene is TRBV10-3, the J gene TRBJ1-1; D gene ambiguous. The V end lost 6 bases, the J end lost 2 bases, and 10 bases lay between the germline ends. CDR1 ENHRY and CDR2 SYGVKD come from the germline V gene. The CDR3 sequence is 13 residues long.

This chain's CDR3 is CATSDSGGWDEQYF. CDR3 nucleotides: TGTGCCACCAGTGATTCTGGGGGTTGGGACGAGCAGTACTTC. The V gene is TRBV24-1, the J gene TRBJ2-7; D tentatively fits TRBD1 or TRBD2 (5 bases each). V dropped 2 bases and J dropped 5 bases, with 12 bases sitting between them. Germline CDR1 is KGHDR and CDR2 is SFDVKD. The CDR3 contains 14 residues.